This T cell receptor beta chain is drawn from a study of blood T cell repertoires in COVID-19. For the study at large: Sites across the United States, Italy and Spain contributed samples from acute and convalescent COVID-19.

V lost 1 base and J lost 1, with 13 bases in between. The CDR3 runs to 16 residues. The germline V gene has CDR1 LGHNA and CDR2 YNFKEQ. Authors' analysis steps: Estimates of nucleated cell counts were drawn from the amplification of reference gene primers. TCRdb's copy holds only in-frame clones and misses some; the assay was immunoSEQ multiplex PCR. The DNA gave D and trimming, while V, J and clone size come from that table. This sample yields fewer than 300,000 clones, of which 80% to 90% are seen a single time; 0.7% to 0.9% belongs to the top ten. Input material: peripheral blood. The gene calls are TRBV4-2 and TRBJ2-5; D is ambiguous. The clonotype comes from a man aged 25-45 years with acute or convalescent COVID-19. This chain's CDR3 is CASSQVGPSGQETQYF. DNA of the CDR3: TGTGCCAGCAGCCAAGTGGGCCCGAGTGGCCAAGAGACCCAGTACTTC.